The rows below give T cell receptor beta chains drawn from one sample of a study of blood T cells in healthy people across ages. MiXCR, applied by TCRdb to the 5' RACE reads, yields one record per CDR3 protein. Among 1.4 million to 1.5 million distinct CDR3 sequences listed, approximately 42% were seen once. The sequenced sample consisted of blood. Receptors were obtained from a woman between 18 and 29 years old in good health. CDR3s include the opening cysteine and the closing phenylalanine or tryptophan. A D gene is named only where the DNA matches it firmly. Rows may omit the clone size; those that give it use once, few, many or a size class.

cdr3_nt,cdr3_aa,j_call,v_call,clone_size,d_call
TGCGCCAGCAGCTTGGAAGAAGGGGGCCAGCCCCAGCATTTT,CASSLEEGGQPQHF,TRBJ1-5,TRBV5-1,-,TRBD1
TGTGCCAGCAGCTTCCCTTTTCGGGCAGGGGGCGCTTATAGCAATCAGCCCCAGCATTTT,CASSFPFRAGGAYSNQPQHF,TRBJ1-5,TRBV7-9,-,TRBD1
TGTGCCAGCAGCGTAGTATCGGGACAGGGAAACTATGGCTACACCTTC,CASSVVSGQGNYGYTF,TRBJ1-2,TRBV9,few,TRBD1
TGTGCCAGCAGTTTCCGGGACAGGGGGCTTTTCTACGAGCAGTACTTC,CASSFRDRGLFYEQYF,TRBJ2-7,TRBV27,-,TRBD1
TGTGCCAGCAGTTACTCTTCCGACAGGCGCTACTCCTACGAGCAGTACTTC,CASSYSSDRRYSYEQYF,TRBJ2-7,TRBV6-5,-,-
TGTGCCAGCCGCGACGGACTGAACACTGAAGCTTTCTTT,CASRDGLNTEAFF,TRBJ1-1,TRBV7-9,-,-
TGCAGCGTTCTACAGGTGAGCAAACTGTTTTTT,CSVLQVSKLFF,TRBJ1-4,TRBV29-1,-,-
TGCGCCAGCAGCCCTGAGCTAGCGGGGGGCGCTCCCATCTACGAGCAGTACTTC,CASSPELAGGAPIYEQYF,TRBJ2-7,TRBV5-1,few,TRBD2
TGCAGCGTCCTTACAGCTAACTATGGCTACACCTTC,CSVLTANYGYTF,TRBJ1-2,TRBV29-1,-,-
TGTGCCAGCACTCTTAGCAGGGTGAATTCACCCCTCCACTTT,CASTLSRVNSPLHF,TRBJ1-6,TRBV6-5,few,-
TGTGCCACCAGGGTCACTGACGATGAGCAGTTCTTC,CATRVTDDEQFF,TRBJ2-1,TRBV15,few,-
TGTGCCAGCAGCCAAGATCGGGAGGTGGCAGATACGCAGTATTTT,CASSQDREVADTQYF,TRBJ2-3,TRBV3-1,-,TRBD2
TGTGCCAGCAGCCGCCGGACTAGCTTCCCCTACAATGAGCAGTTCTTC,CASSRRTSFPYNEQFF,TRBJ2-1,TRBV7-2,few,TRBD2
TGTGCCAGCAGTTACTCGGCAGGGAATCCTAACAATGAGCAGTTCTTC,CASSYSAGNPNNEQFF,TRBJ2-1,TRBV6-5,few,-
TGTGCCAGCAGCCCGGGGATGGGACAGGGCGAGCAGTTCTTC,CASSPGMGQGEQFF,TRBJ2-1,TRBV7-9,few,TRBD1
TGTGCCAGCAGCCAAATGGGACAGGGCTACGAGCAGTACTTC,CASSQMGQGYEQYF,TRBJ2-7,TRBV4-2,-,TRBD1
TGCGCCAGCAGCTTGGATGCGGGATCTGCAGATACGCAGTATTTT,CASSLDAGSADTQYF,TRBJ2-3,TRBV5-1,-,-
TGCAGTGCTAGAGGGGAGGAGGGGGGGAATGAGCAGTTCTTC,CSARGEEGGNEQFF,TRBJ2-1,TRBV20-1,once,-
TGCGCCAGCAGCTATGGACAGGGAGACGAGCCCCAGCATTTT,CASSYGQGDEPQHF,TRBJ1-5,TRBV5-1,-,TRBD1
TGTGCCAGCAGCTTAGGCCGGACTAGCGGAGGGGGCATGAGCTCCTACAATGAGCAGTTCTTC,CASSLGRTSGGGMSSYNEQFF,TRBJ2-1,TRBV11-2,few,TRBD2
TGTGCCAGCAGTTACGTAGCGGGGGCCGGGTACTCCTACAATGAGCAGTTCTTC,CASSYVAGAGYSYNEQFF,TRBJ2-1,TRBV6-2/TRBV6-3,-,TRBD2
TGCGCCAGCAGCCAAGAGGCAGGGGGCAGGCAGCCCCAGCATTTT,CASSQEAGGRQPQHF,TRBJ1-5,TRBV4-1,-,TRBD1
TGCGCCAGCAGCTTGGTAGTGGGAGAGAGCTCCTACAATGAGCAGTTCTTC,CASSLVVGESSYNEQFF,TRBJ2-1,TRBV5-1,-,-